What follows are 27 T cell receptor beta chains derived from one specimen sequenced in a study of cytomegalovirus exposure and HLA in healthy donors. The PCR ran on 60 Vbeta and 13 Jbeta primers. The assay was immunoSEQ multiplex PCR, and TCRdb's table has in-frame clones only and misses some. The top ten hold 5.7% of the sample, which has tens of thousands of clones, under 70% seen once. The specimen was PBMCs. The receptors originated from a man aged 30-40 years in good health and CMV-seropositive.

The table lists this clone with a few counts. The rearrangement uses TRBV18 and TRBJ2-5; D ambiguous. This CDR3 comprises 12 residues. The V gene's germline CDR1 is KGHSH and CDR2 LQKENI. Trimming left V 3 bases short and J 5 bases short, with 7 bases between. The CDR3 region has the DNA TGTGCCAGCTCACCTTCCGAGGAGACCCAGTACTTC. Its translation is CASSPSEETQYF.

V usage is TRBV5-5 and J usage is TRBJ1-2, with D possibly matching TRBD1 (5 bases). The V end lost 1 base, the J end lost 3 bases, and 16 bases lay between the germline ends. Germline CDR1 SGHKS, CDR2 YYEKEE (reference sequence). The CDR3 consists of 16 residues. The CDR3 reads CASSLMTLLRDYGYTF. The CDR3 nucleotides read TGTGCCAGCAGCTTGATGACTCTACTCAGGGACTATGGCTACACCTTC.

This clone has more than one count but fewer than ten. The V call is TRBV19, the J call TRBJ2-1; 8 nucleotides match TRBD2. Per the germline V gene, CDR1 is LNHDA and CDR2 is SQIVND (reference sequence). The CDR3 contains 13 residues. V was pared by 10 bases and J by 6 bases, with 8 bases of the junction left unmatched. CDR3 protein: CATQAGDVNEQFF. The CDR3 DNA is TGTGCCACCCAAGCGGGAGATGTCAATGAGCAGTTCTTC. The full variable domain, rest sourced from reference TRBV19 and TRBJ2-1, is DGGITQSPKYLFRKEGQNVTLSCEQNLNHDAMYWYRQDPGQGLRLIYYSQIVNDFQKGDIAEGYSVSREKKESFPLTVTSAQKNPTAFYLCATQAGDVNEQFFGPGTRLTVL.

The chain joins TRBV29-1 to TRBJ1-2, with a weak D call TRBD1 (6 bases). V gave up 6 bases and J gave up 8 bases, with 10 bases separating them. The CDR3 has 10 residues. Germline CDR1 reads SQVTM; CDR2 reads ANQGSEA. The chain's CDR3 is CSVFGGGYTF. The CDR3 DNA follows: TGCAGCGTCTTTGGGGGCGGCTACACCTTC.

This clone was observed a few times. This sequence may be a read error, since a much larger clone differs from it by one base. J is TRBJ2-3 and V is TRBV7-5; TRBD2, as called in the table, went unchecked against the DNA. TRBV7-5 is given as a pseudogene. The CDR3 is 12 residues long. The CDR3 here is CASSSEADTQYF. CDR3 sequence (DNA): TGTGCCAGCAGTAGCGAAGCAGATACGCAGTATTTT.

The chain has TRBV5-8 and TRBJ2-1, with D possibly matching TRBD1 (6 bases). The CDR3 is 15 residues long. CDR1 and CDR2 from the germline V gene are SGHTS and YDEGEE. Deletions cut 0 bases from V and 6 bases from J, with 13 bases between. This chain's CDR3 is CASSLGDTPGNEQFF. CDR3 bases: TGTGCCAGCAGCTTGGGGGACACTCCGGGCAATGAGCAGTTCTTC.

The chain's CDR3 is CASSLAQAGGLGGYTF. In nucleotides, the CDR3 is TGTGCCAGCAGCTTAGCCCAAGCAGGGGGTCTAGGTGGCTACACCTTC. The V gene is TRBV5-6, the J gene TRBJ1-2; TRBD1 matches at 7 bases. J was trimmed by 7 bases and V by 2 bases; bases with no gene match: 14. CDR1 and CDR2 from the germline V gene are SGHDT and YYEEEE. This CDR3 has 16 residues.

This clone showed up just once. V is TRBV5-1 and J is TRBJ1-3; D perhaps matches TRBD1 (5 bases). Trimming took 4 bases from V and 0 from J, leaving 11 bases between them. CDR3 length: 15 amino acids. Germline assignment: CDR1 SGHRS and CDR2 YFSETQ. The CDR3: CASSPVGGSGNTIYF. CDR3 nucleotides: TGCGCCAGCAGCCCCGTCGGGGGCTCTGGAAACACCATATATTTT.

This clone has a single count. The chain couples TRBV28 to TRBJ2-1; TRBD2 is a possible D gene (6 bases). The CDR3 has 16 residues. Trimming removed 2 bases from V and 3 bases from J, with 14 bases in between. Germline-derived CDR1 and CDR2 are MDHEN and SYDVKM. CDR3 amino acids: CASSLRASANYNEQFF. The CDR3 nucleotides read TGTGCCAGCAGTTTAAGGGCTAGCGCGAACTACAATGAGCAGTTCTTC. The variable domain in full, completed from reference TRBV28 and TRBJ2-1, reads DVKVTQSSRYLVKRTGEKVFLECVQDMDHENMFWYRQDPGLGLRLIYFSYDVKMKEKGDIPEGYSVSREKKERFSLILESASTNQTSMYLCASSLRASANYNEQFFGPGTRLTVL.

The rearrangement links TRBV4-1 to TRBJ2-1; 10 positions match TRBD2. The CDR3 contains 16 residues. V trimming: 1 base; J trimming: 8 bases; junction bases outside the gene matches: 8. The germline V gene has CDR1 MGHRA and CDR2 YSYEKL. CDR3 sequence reads: CASSQGPAGGPDEQFF. Written as DNA, the CDR3 is TGCGCCAGCAGCCAAGGGCCAGCGGGGGGGCCCGATGAGCAGTTCTTC.

The chain is built from TRBV9 and TRBJ2-1, with 12 bases identical to TRBD2. V trimming: 3 bases; J trimming: 4 bases; junction bases outside the gene matches: 5. Germline V gives CDR1 SGDLS, CDR2 YYNGEE. The CDR3 loop spans 16 amino acids. The DNA of the CDR3 is TGTGCCAGCAGCGACCTAGCGGGAGGGATGTACAATGAGCAGTTCTTC. It specifies CASSDLAGGMYNEQFF. Complete variable domain (other parts from reference TRBV9 and TRBJ2-1): DSGVTQTPKHLITATGQRVTLRCSPRSGDLSVYWYQQSLDQGLQFLIQYYNGEERAKGNILERFSAQQFPDLHSELNLSSLELGDSALYFCASSDLAGGMYNEQFFGPGTRLTVL.

The rearrangement uses TRBV5-1 and TRBJ2-7; possibly TRBD2 for D (6 bases). The germline V and J ends were trimmed by 5 bases and 0 bases, with 12 bases remaining between them. Germline V lookup: CDR1 SGHRS, CDR2 YFSETQ. This CDR3 spans 14 amino acids. The CDR3 protein is CASSPFGGSYEQYF. DNA for the CDR3: TGCGCCAGCAGTCCCTTCGGGGGCTCCTACGAGCAGTACTTC.

The CDR3 DNA reads as TGCGCCAGCAGCGTCTTGGGGGACTCAGCTTTCTTT. This gives the protein CASSVLGDSAFF. The rearrangement links TRBV5-1 to TRBJ1-1, with a possible D match to TRBD1 (5 bases). The CDR3 consists of 12 residues. Germline CDR1 reads SGHRS; CDR2 reads YFSETQ. V was pared by 4 bases and J by 10 bases, with 14 bases between.

The chain couples TRBV2 to TRBJ1-2, with D maybe TRBD1 (5 bases). Germline V lookup: CDR1 SNHLY, CDR2 FYNNEI. This CDR3 region has 14 residues. V was cut by 5 bases and J by 0 bases, with 10 bases left in between. CDR3 in DNA: TGTGCCAGCAGTAGTAGGGGTACTAACTATGGCTACACCTTC. This encodes CASSSRGTNYGYTF.

This clone turned up a few times. This rearrangement joins TRBV6-1 to TRBJ1-5; 7 bases line up with TRBD1. The CDR3 spans 16 residues. Germline CDR1 is MNHNS and CDR2 is SASEGT. V trimming: 0 bases; J trimming: 4 bases; junction bases outside the gene matches: 6. CDR3 sequence reads: CASSEALGRGNQPQHF. The CDR3 bases are TGTGCCAGCAGTGAAGCGCTTGGCAGGGGGAATCAGCCCCAGCATTTT.

The CDR3 bases are TGCAGCGTGGGACAGGGGTGGAAGGGAACCGGGGAGCTGTTTTTT. It codes for CSVGQGWKGTGELFF. The chain carries TRBV29-1 and TRBJ2-2; 10 bases match TRBD1. Germline CDR1 is SQVTM and CDR2 is ANQGSEA. With V trimmed by 6 bases and J by 5 bases, 9 bases remained unmatched. This CDR3 is 15 amino acids long.

In its sample, this clone was seen a few times. This chain links TRBV5-1 with TRBJ1-2; TRBD1 might be the D (6 bases). The CDR3 runs 15 residues. Trimming removed 4 bases at V and 3 bases at J, with 16 bases between. Germline-derived CDR1 and CDR2 are SGHRS and YFSETQ. The CDR3 region has the DNA TGCGCCAGCAGCCAGACTCCCGGACAGCACTATGGCTACACCTTC. Translation gives CASSQTPGQHYGYTF.

This clone has more than one count but fewer than ten. The V and J genes are TRBV6-1 and TRBJ2-6; a possible D gene is TRBD1 (6 bases). V lost 6 bases and J lost 3, with 12 bases in between. Germline V lookup: CDR1 MNHNS, CDR2 SASEGT. The CDR3 length is 15 residues. The CDR3 here is CASSSGTSGANVLTF. The CDR3 DNA reads as TGTGCCAGCAGCTCCGGGACAAGTGGGGCCAACGTCCTGACTTTC.

CDR3 protein: CASSYSLVISYNEQFF. DNA of the CDR3: TGTGCCAGCAGTTACTCCTTAGTCATCTCCTACAATGAGCAGTTCTTC. The chain recombines TRBV6-5 with TRBJ2-1; D ambiguous. Germline V gene lookup returns CDR1 MNHEY and CDR2 SVGAGI. CDR3 length equals 16 residues. V lost 0 bases and J 0 bases, leaving 9 bases between the germline ends.

The chain is built from TRBV28 and TRBJ1-1; TRBD1 matches at 8 bases. CDR3 size: 13 residues. J lost 8 bases, V lost 5 bases, and 7 bases had no gene match. The germline gives CDR1 MDHEN, CDR2 SYDVKM. The CDR3 is CASSPGDRREAFF. Written as DNA, the CDR3 is TGTGCCAGCAGTCCAGGGGACAGGCGGGAAGCTTTCTTT.

The chain employs TRBV4-2 and TRBJ2-1; TRBD1 is a possible D gene (7 bases). This CDR3 region has 15 residues. Germline lookup yields CDR1 LGHNA and CDR2 YNFKEQ. Deletions cut 0 bases from V and 14 bases from J, with 20 bases between. The CDR3 DNA reads TGTGCCAGCAGCCAAGATGAGACGGAGGGGGCGAATGAGTTCTTC. Its protein product is CASSQDETEGANEFF.

The chain is built from TRBV28 and TRBJ2-7; 8 bases map to TRBD1. The CDR3 sequence is 15 residues long. Germline assignment: CDR1 MDHEN and CDR2 SYDVKM. V gave up 5 bases and J gave up 0 bases; unmatched junction bases: 6. Here the CDR3 DNA reads TGTGCCAGCAGTCTGACAGGGGCTAGCTCCTACGAGCAGTACTTC. Its protein is CASSLTGASSYEQYF.

The V and J genes are TRBV4-1 and TRBJ2-7; 11 bases align to TRBD2. V lost 1 base to trimming and J lost 4 bases; unmatched junction nucleotides: 12. Germline values: CDR1 MGHRA, CDR2 YSYEKL. CDR3 length: 18 amino acids. CDR3 amino acids: CASSQARPSGGIDYEQYF. In nucleotides, the CDR3 is TGCGCCAGCAGCCAAGCTCGCCCTAGCGGGGGGATAGATTACGAGCAGTACTTC.

V is TRBV19 and J is TRBJ2-1, with TRBD1 identical over 8 bases. V lost 3 bases to trimming and J lost 6 bases; unmatched junction nucleotides: 1. CDR3 length: 13 amino acids. Germline V gene lookup returns CDR1 LNHDA and CDR2 SQIVND (reference sequence). The CDR3 protein is CASSIGQGNEQFF. The CDR3 DNA sequence: TGTGCCAGTAGTATTGGACAGGGCAATGAGCAGTTCTTC.

This clone has a handful of counts. V is TRBV27 and J is TRBJ2-3; 7 bases map to TRBD2. Germline V gives CDR1 MNHEY, CDR2 SMNVEV (reference sequence). The length of the CDR3 is 16 residues. Unmatched junction bases numbered 21, after V lost 11 bases and J lost 7 bases. For the CDR3, the DNA is TGTGCCCCACGATTTTCCCCCCCTAGCGGCATTCATACGCAGTATTTT. Its protein product is CAPRFSPPSGIHTQYF.

The rearrangement uses TRBV21-1 and TRBJ1-5; no check of the table's D call, TRBD1, against the DNA was made. TRBV21-1 is assigned pseudogene status. This CDR3 contains 24 residues. The DNA of the CDR3 is TGTGCCAGCAGCACACGAAGGGGTGTGATGCTATTGGGCAGGGGTGTGATTAGCAATCAGCCCCAGCATTTT. The encoded protein is CASSTRRGVMLLGRGVISNQPQHF.

This chain connects TRBV11-3 to TRBJ1-4; maybe TRBD1 (5 bases). V was clipped by 5 bases and J by 6 bases, with 13 bases between them. The CDR3 is 14 residues long. Germline CDR1 SGHNT, CDR2 YENEEA. CDR3 region: CASSRGALDEKLFF. CDR3 DNA sequence: TGTGCCAGCAGCCGTGGGGCACTGGATGAAAAACTGTTTTTT.